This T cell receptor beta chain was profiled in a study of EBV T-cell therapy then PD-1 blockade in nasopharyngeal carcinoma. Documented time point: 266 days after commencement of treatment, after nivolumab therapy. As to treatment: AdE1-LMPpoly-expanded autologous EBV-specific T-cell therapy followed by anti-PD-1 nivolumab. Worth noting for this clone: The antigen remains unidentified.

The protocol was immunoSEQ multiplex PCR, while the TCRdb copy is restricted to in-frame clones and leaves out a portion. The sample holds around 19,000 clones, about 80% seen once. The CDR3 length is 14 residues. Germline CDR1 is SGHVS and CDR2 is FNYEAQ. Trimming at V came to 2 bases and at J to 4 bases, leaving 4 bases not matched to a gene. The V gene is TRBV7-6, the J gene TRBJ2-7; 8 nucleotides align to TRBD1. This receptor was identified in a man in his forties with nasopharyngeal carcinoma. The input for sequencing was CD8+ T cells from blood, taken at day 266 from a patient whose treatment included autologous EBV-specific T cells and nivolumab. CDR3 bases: TGTGCCAGCAGCTTACGAACAGGGGGGTACGAGCAGTACTTC. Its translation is CASSLRTGGYEQYF.